Below are 15 T cell receptor beta chains sequenced from a single sample in a study of T cell responses to AZD1222 COVID-19 vaccine. TCRdb keeps only in-frame clones here, not all; method: immunoSEQ multiplex PCR. The sample includes more than 80,000 clones, about nine tenths of them seen just once. Sequences were derived from peripheral blood, sampled on day 0 of AZD1222 vaccination. The receptors originated from an adult in good health.

The chain recombines TRBV5-1 with TRBJ2-3; TRBD2 matches 8 bases. Germline-derived CDR1 and CDR2 are SGHRS and YFSETQ. Losses at the gene ends were 7 bases for V and 4 bases for J; bases not matched to a gene: 5. This CDR3 is built from 13 residues. The DNA for the CDR3 is TGCGCCAGCCGGCGGGAGGCGGCAGATACGCAGTATTTT. It specifies CASRREAADTQYF.

The chain carries TRBV2 and TRBJ2-1; D is tentatively TRBD1 or TRBD2 (6 bases each). CDR3 size: 17 residues. The V gene's germline CDR1 is SNHLY and CDR2 FYNNEI. The V and J ends lost 5 bases and 7 bases respectively, with 24 bases between them. The DNA of the CDR3 is TGTGCCAGCAGTTCCAGACCCGGGACTCCCCAGGGGAATGAGCAGTTCTTC. Translated, it gives CASSSRPGTPQGNEQFF.

This chain uses TRBV9 with TRBJ2-2; TRBD2 aligns across 9 bases. The CDR3 loop spans 17 amino acids. After removal of 4 bases from V and 4 bases from J, the junction contained 11 bases not matched to a gene. The germline CDR1 and CDR2 sequences are SGDLS and YYNGEE. CDR3 sequence (DNA): TGTGCCAGCAGCCCCTTCCCGGGACTAGCCAGCACCGGGGAGCTGTTTTTT. Its translation: CASSPFPGLASTGELFF.

The V gene is TRBV18, the J gene TRBJ2-3; 10 positions match TRBD1. After removal of 0 bases from V and 4 bases from J, the junction contained 1 base not matched to a gene. This CDR3 comprises 15 residues. In germline, CDR1 is KGHSH, CDR2 LQKENI. This CDR3 is CASSPPTGGADTQYF. CDR3 nucleotide sequence: TGTGCCAGCTCACCACCGACAGGGGGCGCAGATACGCAGTATTTT.

The chain joins TRBV7-2 to TRBJ1-6; D remains unclear. The CDR3 loop spans 15 amino acids. V lost 2 bases and J lost 5, with 10 bases in between. CDR1 and CDR2 from the germline V gene are SGHTA and FQGNSA. The CDR3: CASSLLGVDNSPLHF. The CDR3 DNA reads as TGTGCCAGCAGCTTATTGGGAGTGGATAATTCACCCCTCCACTTT.

On this clone itself: The sample holds other DNA sequences that translate to the same CDR3. The rearrangement links TRBV28 to TRBJ1-2; D remains ambiguous. The V and J ends lost 4 bases and 2 bases respectively, with 2 bases between them. This CDR3 is 11 amino acids long. Germline values: CDR1 MDHEN, CDR2 SYDVKM. This CDR3 is CASSSNYGYTF. In DNA form, the CDR3 reads TGTGCCAGCAGTTCCAACTATGGCTACACCTTC.

The chain uses TRBV6-5 and TRBJ1-1, with a weak D call TRBD1 (5 bases). V lost 9 bases, J lost 0 bases, and 14 bases lay in between. Germline assignment: CDR1 MNHEY and CDR2 SVGAGI. This CDR3 spans 14 amino acids. In nucleotides, the CDR3 is TGTGCCAGTTCCCTAAAGACAGTGAACACTGAAGCTTTCTTT. It yields the protein CASSLKTVNTEAFF.

This chain links TRBV5-6 with TRBJ1-5; 8 bases are a match to TRBD1. The CDR3 is made up of 19 amino acids. V shed 0 bases and J 0 bases; nucleotides not matched to a gene: 11. Germline-derived CDR1 and CDR2 are SGHDT and YYEEEE. The CDR3 protein is CASSLARAAGGRSNQPQHF. The CDR3 DNA reads as TGTGCCAGCAGCTTGGCCCGGGCGGCAGGGGGCCGTAGCAATCAGCCCCAGCATTTT. The full variable domain, its missing parts supplied by reference TRBV5-6 and TRBJ1-5, is DAGVTQSPTHLIKTRGQQVTLRCSPKSGHDTVSWYQQALGQGPQFIFQYYEEEERQRGNFPDRFSGHQFPNYSSELNVNALLLGDSALYLCASSLARAAGGRSNQPQHFGDGTRLSIL.

The V and J genes are TRBV7-3 and TRBJ2-6, with D possibly TRBD1 on 6 matching bases. The germline V gene has CDR1 SGHTA and CDR2 FQGTGA. The CDR3 is 18 residues long. Trimming left V 6 bases short and J 0 bases short, with 18 bases between. CDR3 sequence reads: CASRLDSSVLSGANVLTF. As DNA, the CDR3 is TGTGCCAGCAGACTGGACAGCTCCGTCCTCTCTGGGGCCAACGTCCTGACTTTC.

V gene TRBV10-3 combines with J gene TRBJ1-5; perhaps TRBD1 as D (5 bases). V was shortened by 9 bases and J by 7 bases, with 19 bases between the two germline ends. This CDR3 is 14 amino acids long. Germline assignment: CDR1 ENHRY and CDR2 SYGVKD. CDR3 sequence reads: CAMSREGSKQPQHF. The CDR3 DNA sequence: TGTGCCATGAGCAGGGAAGGGTCGAAACAGCCCCAGCATTTT.

This chain links TRBV7-8 with TRBJ1-1; D is possibly TRBD1 (6 bases). The V end lost 3 bases, the J end lost 5 bases, and 25 bases lay between the germline ends. The germline gives CDR1 SGHVS, CDR2 FQNEAQ. The length of the CDR3 is 18 residues. CDR3 in DNA: TGTGCCAGCAGCTTTGATTCTGTATTAGTAGGGCAGGGGACTGAAGCTTTCTTT. The encoded protein is CASSFDSVLVGQGTEAFF.

The CDR3 reads CASSFKGDNSPLHF. The CDR3 DNA follows: TGTGCCAGCAGCTTTAAAGGGGATAATTCACCCCTCCACTTT. The chain uses TRBV7-9 and TRBJ1-6, with a weak D call TRBD1 (5 bases). This CDR3 has 14 residues. In germline, CDR1 is SEHNR, CDR2 FQNEAQ (reference sequence). V lost 3 bases to trimming and J lost 5 bases, with 8 bases between them.

V is TRBV7-9 and J is TRBJ2-5; 8 bases align to TRBD1. Germline CDR1 SEHNR, CDR2 FQNEAQ (reference sequence). The CDR3 runs to 14 residues. V lost 5 bases and J lost 1; bases outside the gene matches: 3. CDR3 sequence (DNA): TGTGCCAGCAGCCTGACAGGGGCCCAAGAGACCCAGTACTTC. It translates to CASSLTGAQETQYF.

The rearrangement joins TRBV18 to TRBJ1-3, with TRBD1 matching 7 bases. This CDR3 has 16 amino acids. With V trimmed by 3 bases and J by 1 base, 6 bases remained unmatched. CDR1 and CDR2 (germline): KGHSH, LQKENI. The CDR3 DNA reads as TGTGCCAGCTCACCTCAGGGGGTGGCATCTGGAAACACCATATATTTT. It encodes CASSPQGVASGNTIYF. The variable domain in full, with the rest retrieved from reference TRBV18 and TRBJ1-3, is NAGVMQNPRHLVRRRGQEARLRCSPMKGHSHVYWYRQLPEEGLKFMVYLQKENIIDESGMPKERFSAEFPKEGPSILRIQQVVRGDSAAYFCASSPQGVASGNTIYFGEGSWLTVV.

The V gene is TRBV6-5, the J gene TRBJ1-2; the D is unclear. The CDR3 has 14 residues. V lost 0 bases and J 8 bases, leaving 13 bases between the germline ends. CDR1 MNHEY and CDR2 SVGAGI come from the germline V gene. The CDR3 DNA sequence: TGTGCCAGCAGTTACTCCCCGAGGGCGGGGGGCTACACCTTC. It yields the protein CASSYSPRAGGYTF.